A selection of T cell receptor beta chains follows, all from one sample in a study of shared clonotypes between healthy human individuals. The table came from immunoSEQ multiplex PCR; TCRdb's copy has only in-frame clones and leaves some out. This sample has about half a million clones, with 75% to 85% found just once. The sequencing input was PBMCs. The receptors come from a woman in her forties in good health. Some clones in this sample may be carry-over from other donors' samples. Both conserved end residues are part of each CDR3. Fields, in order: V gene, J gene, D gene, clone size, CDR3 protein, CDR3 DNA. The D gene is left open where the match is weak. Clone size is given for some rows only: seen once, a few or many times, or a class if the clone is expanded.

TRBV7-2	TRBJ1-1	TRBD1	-	CASSSQTGANTEAFF	TGTGCCAGCAGCTCCCAGACAGGGGCGAACACTGAAGCTTTCTTT
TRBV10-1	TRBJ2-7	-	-	CASSESGMREQYF	TGCGCCAGCAGTGAGTCAGGGATGCGGGAGCAGTACTTC
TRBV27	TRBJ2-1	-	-	CASMSGRHNEQFF	TGTGCCAGCATGAGTGGGAGACACAATGAGCAGTTCTTC
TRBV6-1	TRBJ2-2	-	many	CASSEGAALHTGELFF	TGTGCCAGCAGTGAAGGTGCAGCTCTACATACCGGGGAGCTGTTTTTT
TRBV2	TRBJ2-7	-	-	CASRVESYEQYF	TGTGCCAGCAGGGTCGAGAGCTACGAGCAGTACTTC
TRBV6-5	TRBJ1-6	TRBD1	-	CASSYQGAPSPLHF	TGTGCCAGCAGTTACCAGGGGGCGCCCTCACCCCTCCACTTT
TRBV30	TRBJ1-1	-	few	CAWSRRFEAFF	TGTGCCTGGAGTCGGCGGTTTGAAGCTTTCTTT
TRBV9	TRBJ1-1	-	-	CASGSGGTEAFF	TGTGCCAGCGGGTCCGGGGGTACTGAAGCTTTCTTT
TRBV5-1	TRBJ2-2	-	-	CASSLYGGELFF	TGCGCCAGCAGCTTGTATGGCGGGGAGCTGTTTTTT
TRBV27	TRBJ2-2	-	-	CASSLLGPNTGELFF	TGTGCCAGCAGTTTACTAGGGCCGAACACCGGGGAGCTGTTTTTT
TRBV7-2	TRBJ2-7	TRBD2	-	CASSQSSGLAGGEQYF	TGTGCCAGCAGCCAGTCGTCGGGACTAGCGGGAGGCGAGCAGTACTTC
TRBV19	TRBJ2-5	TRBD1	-	CASSSPNRGAQETQYF	TGTGCCAGTAGTAGCCCCAACAGGGGGGCCCAAGAGACCCAGTACTTC
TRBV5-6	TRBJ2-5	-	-	CASSLYLAETQYF	TGTGCCAGCAGCTTGTATCTGGCAGAGACCCAGTACTTC
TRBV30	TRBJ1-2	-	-	CAWKRGSANYGYTF	TGTGCCTGGAAACGGGGATCCGCTAACTATGGCTACACCTTC
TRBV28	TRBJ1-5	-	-	CASTTTGSGDQPQHF	TGTGCCAGCACAACAACAGGGAGTGGGGATCAGCCCCAGCATTTT
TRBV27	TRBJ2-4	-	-	CASKPIGKNIQYF	TGTGCCAGCAAACCTATAGGCAAAAACATTCAGTACTTC
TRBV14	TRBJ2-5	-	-	CASSQGGGGHRETQYF	TGTGCCAGCAGCCAAGGGGGCGGGGGCCACCGGGAGACCCAGTACTTC
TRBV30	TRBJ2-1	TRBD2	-	CAFLAGSSYEQFF	TGTGCCTTTCTAGCGGGAAGTAGCTATGAGCAGTTCTTC
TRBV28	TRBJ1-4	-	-	CASITPQGGEEKLFF	TGTGCCAGCATCACCCCACAGGGAGGAGAGGAAAAACTGTTTTTT
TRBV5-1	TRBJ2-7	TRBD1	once	CASSTDRTYEQYF	TGCGCCAGCAGCACGGACAGGACCTACGAGCAGTACTTC
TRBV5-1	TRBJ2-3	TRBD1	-	CASSLAGTADSTDTQYF	TGCGCCAGCAGCCTAGCTGGGACAGCTGACAGCACAGATACGCAGTATTTT
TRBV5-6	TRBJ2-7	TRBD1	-	CASSFAPGQGYEQYF	TGTGCCAGCAGCTTTGCTCCGGGACAGGGTTACGAGCAGTACTTC
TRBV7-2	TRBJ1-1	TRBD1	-	CASSLTGTVNTEAFF	TGTGCCAGCAGCCTAACCGGGACAGTGAACACTGAAGCTTTCTTT
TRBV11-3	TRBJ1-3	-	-	CASSLEGTSGNTIYF	TGTGCCAGCAGCTTAGAGGGAACCTCTGGAAACACCATATATTTT
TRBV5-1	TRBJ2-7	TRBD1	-	CASSLGLRTGKTYEQYF	TGCGCCAGCAGCTTGGGGTTAAGGACAGGGAAGACCTACGAGCAGTACTTC
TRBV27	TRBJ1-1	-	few	CASSYGRGTEAFF	TGTGCCAGCAGTTACGGTCGGGGCACTGAAGCTTTCTTT
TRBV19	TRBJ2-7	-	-	CASSTARGGEQYF	TGTGCCAGTAGTACCGCGAGGGGCGGCGAGCAGTACTTC
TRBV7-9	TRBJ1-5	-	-	CASSQDNQPQHF	TGTGCCAGCAGCCAGGATAATCAGCCCCAGCATTTT
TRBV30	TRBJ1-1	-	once	CAWRRGGATEAFF	TGTGCCTGGCGTAGGGGGGGGGCGACTGAAGCTTTCTTT
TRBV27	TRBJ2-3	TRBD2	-	CASSPLAGGDTQYF	TGTGCCAGCAGTCCCCTAGCGGGAGGTGATACGCAGTATTTT
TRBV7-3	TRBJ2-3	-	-	CASSPDLRAPTDTQYF	TGTGCCAGCAGCCCAGACCTCCGAGCCCCCACAGATACGCAGTATTTT